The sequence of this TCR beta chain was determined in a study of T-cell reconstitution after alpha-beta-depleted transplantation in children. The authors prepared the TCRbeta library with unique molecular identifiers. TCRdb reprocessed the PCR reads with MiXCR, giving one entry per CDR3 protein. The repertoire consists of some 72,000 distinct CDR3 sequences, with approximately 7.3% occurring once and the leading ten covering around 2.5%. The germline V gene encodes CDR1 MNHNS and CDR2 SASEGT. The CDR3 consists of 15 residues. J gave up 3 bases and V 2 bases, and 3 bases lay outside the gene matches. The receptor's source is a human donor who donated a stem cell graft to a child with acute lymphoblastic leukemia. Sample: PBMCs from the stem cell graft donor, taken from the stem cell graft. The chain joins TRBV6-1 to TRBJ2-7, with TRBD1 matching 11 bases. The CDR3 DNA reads TGTGCCAGCAGTGAATCCGGGACAGGGGGCTACGAGCAGTACTTC. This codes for CASSESGTGGYEQYF.